The 27 T cell receptor beta chains given below trace back to one sample, sequenced in a study of metastatic and nonmetastatic thyroid tumors (dated by TCRdb to 2020 to 2022). Libraries came from PCR. For sequencing, an Illumina HiSeq 4000 was employed. The raw public reads went through TCRdb reprocessing: fastp at Q25, MiXCR clone calling, in-frame beta chains kept. The sample includes around 14,000 clones, with about 22% observed a single time. In total, the top ten clones hold under 8.5% of the sample. None of the patients had been given any treatment before thyroid surgery. The specimen sequenced was tumor tissue. Source of these receptors: a female donor with papillary thyroid cancer or a benign thyroid nodule (not recorded which). Some clones in this sample may be carry-over from other donors' samples.

The chain combines TRBV28 with TRBJ2-5; D call uncertain. CDR3 length: 14 amino acids. Looked up from germline, CDR1 is MDHEN and CDR2 is SYDVKM. Trimming stripped 6 bases from V and 5 bases from J, with 16 bases between. The CDR3 DNA reads TGTGCCAGCAGCCAAGACGGGCGGTGGGAGACCCAGTACTTC. Translated, it gives CASSQDGRWETQYF.

Sample share makes this clone medium-sized. J is TRBJ2-1 and V is TRBV7-8; perhaps TRBD2 as D (5 bases). V was pared by 5 bases and J by 6 bases, with 11 bases between. CDR1 and CDR2 (germline): SGHVS, FQNEAQ. The CDR3 loop spans 13 amino acids. The CDR3 coding sequence is TGTGCCAGCAGCAGCCTCGGACTCAATGAGCAGTTCTTC. Protein: CASSSLGLNEQFF.

Sample share makes this clone medium-sized. The rearrangement uses TRBV6-1 and TRBJ2-2; 11 nucleotides match TRBD2. Germline assignment: CDR1 MNHNS and CDR2 SASEGT. This CDR3 region has 17 residues. Trimming took 5 bases from V and 4 from J; bases not matched to a gene: 9. CDR3 bases: TGTGCCAGCAGTAGAATAGCGGGAGGGCCGGGCACCGGGGAGCTGTTTTTT. Its protein product is CASSRIAGGPGTGELFF.

This clone is medium-sized by share. The V and J genes are TRBV6-5 and TRBJ1-5, with a possible D match to TRBD1 (5 bases). CDR1 is MNHEY and CDR2 is SVGAGI in the germline V gene. CDR3 length equals 14 residues. The V end lost 2 bases, the J end lost 4 bases, and 9 bases lay between the germline ends. In nucleotides, the CDR3 is TGTGCCAGCAGTTACCGACGGACAAATCAGCCCCAGCATTTT. Protein product: CASSYRRTNQPQHF.

In this sample, this clone turned up a few times. This sequence joins TRBV6-6 and TRBJ1-1; tentatively, D is TRBD1 (6 bases). The length of the CDR3 is 15 residues. The germline gives CDR1 MNHNY, CDR2 SVGAGI (reference sequence). Trimming stripped 1 base from V and 9 bases from J, with 18 bases between. The CDR3 protein is CASSYLGAGDVQAFF. The CDR3 DNA is TGTGCCAGCAGTTACTTGGGGGCCGGAGATGTACAAGCTTTCTTT.

The table lists this clone with a few counts. This sequence joins TRBV6-1 and TRBJ2-3, with TRBD1 matching over 9 bases. The V gene's germline CDR1 is MNHNS and CDR2 SASEGT. The CDR3 runs to 16 residues. V lost 8 bases, J lost 0 bases, and 9 bases stayed unmatched. The CDR3 bases are TGTGCCAGCGGAGCTCGACAGGGGGATAGCACAGATACGCAGTATTTT. Its protein product is CASGARQGDSTDTQYF.

This clone was found many times. The chain recombines TRBV5-4 with TRBJ2-2; D gene unclear. The CDR3 has 12 amino acids. Per the germline V gene, CDR1 is SGHNT and CDR2 is YYREEE (reference sequence). Between the trimmed V and J ends, which lost 0 bases and 7 bases, there was a span of 4 bases. The CDR3 region is CASSLGDGELFF. The CDR3 region has the DNA TGTGCCAGCAGCTTGGGCGACGGGGAGCTGTTTTTT.

This clone was seen ten or more times. The chain has TRBV5-4 and TRBJ1-3; unclear D gene. CDR3 length: 16 amino acids. Trimming shortened V by 0 bases and J by 0 bases, and 10 bases separated the two germline ends. Looked up from germline, CDR1 is SGHNT and CDR2 is YYREEE (reference sequence). Here the CDR3 reads CASSLEPLYSGNTIYF. In DNA, the CDR3 is TGTGCCAGCAGCTTGGAGCCTCTTTACTCTGGAAACACCATATATTTT.

A few counts support this clone. At one of its ends the junction is not consistent with the germline gene, which may arise from a read error. J is TRBJ2-2 and V is TRBV6-1, with a tentative D call TRBD1 (6 bases). Germline V CDR1 and CDR2: MNHNS, SASEGT. CDR3 length equals 14 residues. This chain's CDR3 is CANSRQANTGELFF. The CDR3 DNA reads TGTGCCAACAGCCGACAGGCGAACACCGGTGAGCTGTTTTTT.

This clone came up a few times. The chain is built from TRBV20-1 and TRBJ2-2, with D tentatively TRBD1 (5 bases). Germline CDR1 reads DFQATT; CDR2 reads SNEGSKA (reference sequence). The CDR3 length is 16 residues. Trimming cost V 0 bases and J 2 bases, with 13 bases left between them. The CDR3 region is CSARDLTDPNTGELFF. For the CDR3, the DNA is TGCAGTGCTAGAGATCTGACAGATCCCAACACCGGGGAGCTGTTTTTT.

The sample holds many counts of this clone. The J gene is TRBJ2-4, the V gene TRBV3-1; D is uncertain. The CDR3 runs to 14 residues. The V end was cut by 6 bases, the J end by 0 bases, with 9 bases between. The germline gives CDR1 LGHDT, CDR2 YNNKEL (reference sequence). The CDR3 bases are TGTGCCAGCAGTCCCAGAGGAGCCAAAAACATTCAGTACTTC. Translating it yields CASSPRGAKNIQYF.

This clone was seen many times. This chain connects TRBV9 to TRBJ2-1; 11 bases agree with TRBD2. This CDR3 has 15 amino acids. In germline, CDR1 is SGDLS, CDR2 YYNGEE. Germline trimming cut 0 bases from V and 7 bases from J; bases unmatched to any gene: 3. CDR3 coding DNA: TGTGCCAGCAGCGTAGGACTAGCGGGATGGAATGAGCAGTTCTTC. The encoded protein is CASSVGLAGWNEQFF.

A few counts support this clone. The CDR3, as DNA: TGTGCCAGCAGCCGAGGCAGGTCTTATAACTATGGCTACACCTTC. This sequence encodes CASSRGRSYNYGYTF. This chain uses TRBV28 with TRBJ1-2; D is unresolved. The CDR3 is 15 residues long. The V end was cut by 6 bases, the J end by 1 base, with 15 bases between. Germline assignment: CDR1 MDHEN and CDR2 SYDVKM.

This clone has a count of ten or more. The rearrangement links TRBV19 to TRBJ2-2; D gene uncertain. Germline V gene sequence: CDR1 LNHDA, CDR2 SQIVND (reference sequence). V was trimmed by 0 bases and J by 4 bases, leaving 6 bases between them. The CDR3 extends over 14 amino acids. The CDR3 sequence is CASSIEPTTGELFF. CDR3 nucleotide sequence: TGTGCCAGTAGTATAGAACCTACCACCGGGGAGCTGTTTTTT.

On this clone: The identical CDR3 is also encoded by other nucleotide sequences in the sample. This chain connects TRBV20-1 to TRBJ2-2, with TRBD2 as a possible D gene (6 bases). Trimming stripped 0 bases from V and 1 base from J, with 12 bases between. The CDR3 is 16 residues long. Germline values: CDR1 DFQATT, CDR2 SNEGSKA (reference sequence). The CDR3 coding sequence is TGCAGTGCTAGAGATCCGCGGCGGGAGAACACCGGGGAGCTGTTTTTT. Its protein is CSARDPRRENTGELFF.

This clone was detected many times. The V call is TRBV5-1, the J call TRBJ2-3; the match to TRBD2 covers 12 bases. V lost 4 bases to trimming and J lost 6 bases; unmatched junction nucleotides: 3. The CDR3 consists of 14 residues. Germline assignment: CDR1 SGHRS and CDR2 YFSETQ. CDR3 DNA: TGCGCCAGCAGCATAGGACTAGCGGGGGATACGCAGTATTTT. Amino acid sequence: CASSIGLAGDTQYF.

This chain connects TRBV20-1 to TRBJ1-5; 9 nucleotides match TRBD1. This CDR3 region has 13 residues. Germline V gives CDR1 DFQATT, CDR2 SNEGSKA (reference sequence). The ends lost 4 bases at V and 4 bases at J; junction bases unmatched: 2. DNA for the CDR3: TGCAGTGCTACCGGGACAGGGAATCAGCCCCAGCATTTT. This translates into CSATGTGNQPQHF.

This clone was picked up a small number of times. V usage is TRBV28 and J usage is TRBJ1-6; D is unclear. V lost 4 bases and J lost 8, with 9 bases in between. From germline, CDR1 is MDHEN and CDR2 SYDVKM. The CDR3 contains 13 residues. The CDR3: CASSYLGDSPLHF. For the CDR3, the DNA is TGTGCCAGCAGTTACCTTGGGGATTCACCCCTCCACTTT.

About this clone: A read error may account for a junction end that differs from germline. V usage is TRBV6-1 and J usage is TRBJ1-1; possibly TRBD1 for D (5 bases). This CDR3 has 14 residues. Germline V gene data show CDR1 as MNHNS and CDR2 as SASEGT. CDR3 in DNA: TGTGCCAGCATCCTGAGACAGCAGAACACTGAATCTTTCTTT. Its translation: CASILRQQNTESFF.

The chain recombines TRBV5-1 with TRBJ1-3; D possibly corresponds to TRBD1 (6 bases). The ends were cut back, 0 bases at V and 4 bases at J, with 14 bases in the middle. This CDR3 comprises 16 residues. Germline V gene data show CDR1 as SGHRS and CDR2 as YFSETQ. This CDR3 reads CASSLGGPGTGNTIYF. The CDR3 nucleotides read TGCGCCAGCAGCTTGGGCGGTCCTGGGACAGGAAACACCATATATTTT. The variable domain in full, completed from reference TRBV5-1 and TRBJ1-3, reads KAGVTQTPRYLIKTRGQQVTLSCSPISGHRSVSWYQQTPGQGLQFLFEYFSETQRNKGNFPGRFSGRQFSNSRSEMNVSTLELGDSALYLCASSLGGPGTGNTIYFGEGSWLTVV.

This clone is medium-sized (0.01 to 0.1%) within its sample. The J gene is TRBJ2-5, the V gene TRBV20-1, with D hard to call. Trimming took off 8 bases at V and 5 bases at J, with 15 bases between the two ends. This CDR3 comprises 12 residues. In germline, CDR1 is DFQATT, CDR2 SNEGSKA (reference sequence). DNA for the CDR3: TGCAGTCGGAGCGCCGGCTGGGAGACCCAGTACTTC. This translates into CSRSAGWETQYF.

As regards this clone: The junction departs from germline at one end; a sequencing error may be responsible. This chain joins TRBV12-5 and TRBJ2-7; the D gene is possibly TRBD1 (6 bases). The CDR3 covers 11 residues. Germline V gives CDR1 LGHNT, CDR2 FRNRAP. DNA for the CDR3: TGTGCTAGTGGACAGGGTAACGACCAGTACTTC. Translating gives CASGQGNDQYF.

The genes are TRBV7-2 and TRBJ2-4, with a possible D match to TRBD2 (6 bases). CDR3 size: 17 residues. Germline lookup yields CDR1 SGHTA and CDR2 FQGNSA. For the CDR3, the DNA is TGTTCCAACAGCTTAGCTCTAGGTCGGGGGGCCAAAAACATTCAGTACTTC. Protein sequence: CSNSLALGRGAKNIQYF.

V usage is TRBV6-1 and J usage is TRBJ2-4, with D perhaps TRBD1 (6 bases). Trimming removed 6 bases from V and 3 bases from J, with 15 bases in between. Germline V gives CDR1 MNHNS, CDR2 SASEGT. CDR3 length equals 15 residues. CDR3 protein: CASRPGTPDKNIQYF. The CDR3 DNA follows: TGTGCCAGCAGGCCCGGGACACCGGACAAAAACATTCAGTACTTC.

This clone was seen a few times. The junction and the germline gene differ at one end; a read error may be behind it. V usage is TRBV29-1 and J usage is TRBJ1-1; possibly TRBD1 for D (5 bases). Germline V gene data show CDR1 as SQVTM and CDR2 as ANQGSEA. This CDR3 is 14 amino acids long. Written as DNA, the CDR3 is TGCGGCGGAGAGGGGACGGCACTGAACACTGAAGATTTCTTT. It encodes CGGEGTALNTEDFF.

This clone was observed many times. The chain uses TRBV7-9 and TRBJ2-5; D call uncertain. This CDR3 region has 13 residues. Germline V gene sequence: CDR1 SEHNR, CDR2 FQNEAQ (reference sequence). V was shortened by 0 bases and J by 6 bases, with 8 bases between the two germline ends. The CDR3 here is CASSLAGGKTQYF. The CDR3 DNA reads TGTGCCAGCAGCTTAGCCGGTGGGAAGACCCAGTACTTC.

This clone counts as medium-sized. This chain uses TRBV20-1 with TRBJ1-1, with a weak D call TRBD1 (5 bases). CDR3 size: 15 residues. The V and J ends lost 3 bases and 5 bases respectively, with 19 bases between them. Germline loops: CDR1 DFQATT, CDR2 SNEGSKA (reference sequence). The CDR3 here is CSARAQGGVWTEAFF. CDR3 bases: TGCAGTGCTAGGGCCCAGGGAGGAGTGTGGACTGAAGCTTTCTTT.